The table lists the clone carrying this T cell receptor beta chain with many counts. The data are from a study of Graves' ophthalmopathy and Graves' hyperthyroidism. Study summary: The authors collected peripheral blood at initial diagnosis, before any treatment.

PBMCs were obtained from about 9.5 ml of fresh peripheral blood. For repertoire sequencing, the TCR beta CDR3 regions were amplified from RNA transcripts. The first-round RT-PCR employed HTBI primers together with the Qiagen OneStep RT-PCR kit. A multiplex PCR was then performed as the second round. One entry per CDR3 protein results from TCRdb running MiXCR on the multiplex PCR reads. Of about 390,000 distinct CDR3 sequences listed, about 18% are singletons. The CDR3 spans 15 residues. Germline V gene sequence: CDR1 SGHRS, CDR2 YFSETQ. V was trimmed by 7 bases and J by 3 bases, leaving 20 bases between them.

The TCR sequence derives from an adult woman with stable Graves' hyperthyroidism. The material sequenced was peripheral blood. The chain carries TRBV5-1 and TRBJ2-7, with a tentative D call TRBD2 (5 bases). As DNA, the CDR3 is TGCGCCAGCTCCTCACATCCGGACGGGAACTACGAGCAGTACTTC. Encoded protein: CASSSHPDGNYEQYF. The whole variable domain, remainder taken from reference TRBV5-1 and TRBJ2-7, is KAGVTQTPRYLIKTRGQQVTLSCSPISGHRSVSWYQQTPGQGLQFLFEYFSETQRNKGNFPGRFSGRQFSNSRSEMNVSTLELGDSALYLCASSSHPDGNYEQYFGPGTRLTVT.